The clone carrying this T cell receptor beta chain was seen a single time. A read error may account for a junction end that differs from germline. The authors ran a second PCR of about 6 to 11 cycles using a sample-barcoded 5' primer and a J-beta primer mix. TCRdb re-analysed the 5' RACE reads in MiXCR, keeping a single row per CDR3 protein. The sample has nearly 800,000 distinct CDR3 sequences; around 50% are singletons. Every donor provided 7.5 to 10 milliliters of peripheral blood. Each sample yielded at least 7 million isolated PBMCs. At least 5 micrograms of total RNA were extracted per sample. This sample is drawn from a study of blood T cells in healthy people across ages. Study at large: Through template switching, about one barcoded beta molecule was captured per two T cells, as measured in model experiments.

The germline V gene has CDR1 LGHDT and CDR2 YNNKEL (reference sequence). The CDR3 is made up of 16 amino acids. The sample comprised blood. This TCR was recovered from a man between 40 and 49 years old in good health. The V gene is TRBV3-1, the J gene TRBJ2-6; possibly TRBD2 for D (5 bases). CDR3 protein: CASSQGRPGGANVLTF. The CDR3 DNA follows: TGTGCCAGCAGTCAAGGGAGACCAGGTGGGGCCAACGTCCTGACTTTC.